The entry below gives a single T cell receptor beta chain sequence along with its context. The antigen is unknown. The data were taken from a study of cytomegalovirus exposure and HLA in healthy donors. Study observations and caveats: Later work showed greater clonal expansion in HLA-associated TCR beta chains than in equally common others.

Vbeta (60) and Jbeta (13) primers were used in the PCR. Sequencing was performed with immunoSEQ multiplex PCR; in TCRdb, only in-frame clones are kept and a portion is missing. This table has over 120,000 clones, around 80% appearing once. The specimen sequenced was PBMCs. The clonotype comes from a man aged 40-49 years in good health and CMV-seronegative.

Written as DNA, the CDR3 is TGTGCCAGCAGCTTGGCCTGGAAGACAGGGCAAGGAGAGACCCAGTACTTC. It translates to CASSLAWKTGQGETQYF. The chain links TRBV5-8 to TRBJ2-5; 7 bases are a match to TRBD1. V gave up 0 bases and J gave up 4 bases; unmatched junction bases: 12. This CDR3 comprises 17 residues. Germline CDR1 and CDR2: SGHTS and YDEGEE.